This T cell receptor (beta chain) was sequenced in a study of cytotoxic CD8 clonotypes in ibrutinib-treated CLL. Findings and caveats of the study: A rise in clonality was seen at ibrutinib response, and a fall back toward baseline was seen at progression.

The protocol was immunoSEQ multiplex PCR, while the TCRdb copy is restricted to in-frame clones and leaves out a portion. In the table there are 50,000 to 60,000 clones, around 78% of which are singletons. CDR3 length: 15 residues. Germline values: CDR1 MNHEY, CDR2 SMNVEV (reference sequence). V was pared by 1 base and J by 0 bases, with 7 bases between. This clone was found once. Its antigen is unidentified. The chain links TRBV27 to TRBJ1-3; D remains unclear. The sequence came from a human donor with chronic lymphocytic leukemia. The sequencing used PBMCs, collected after 24 months of ibrutinib treatment. For the CDR3, the DNA is TGTGCCAGCAGTTTATACGGGGTCTCTGGAAACACCATATATTTT. This translates into CASSLYGVSGNTIYF.